The entry that follows covers one TCR beta chain sequence. Its antigen remains unknown. The source of the sample is a study of blood T cells in healthy people across ages. General observations from the study: Older age coincided with a roughly linear decline in TCR beta diversity per million T cells.

It was with a sample-barcoded 5' primer and a J-beta primer mix that a second PCR of roughly 7 to 12 cycles was run. TCRdb used MiXCR to reprocess the 5' RACE reads, holding one entry per CDR3 protein. The data contain around 1,800,000 distinct CDR3 sequences, around 40% of them singletons. V lost 3 bases to trimming and J lost 5 bases, with 13 bases between them. Germline CDR1 reads SQVTM; CDR2 reads ANQGSEA. The CDR3 covers 13 residues. The V and J genes are TRBV29-1 and TRBJ1-1; TRBD1 is a possible D gene (5 bases). Sequences were obtained from blood. This clonotype was obtained from a human donor in good health. CDR3 in DNA: TGCAGCGTTGAGTCGGGGGAACGGACTGAAGCTTTCTTT. Encoded protein: CSVESGERTEAFF.